The 32 T cell receptor beta chains given below trace back to one sample, sequenced in a study of blood T cells in healthy people across ages. Next came a second PCR, run for about 6 to 11 cycles, which used a sample-barcoded 5' primer along with a J-beta primer mix. One entry per CDR3 protein results from TCRdb running MiXCR on the 5' RACE reads. The table lists about 1,800,000 distinct CDR3 sequences, roughly 27% of them singletons. The sample taken for sequencing was blood. All receptors derive from a woman aged 30 to 39 in good health.

This clonotype was counted between two and nine times. The chain joins TRBV20-1 to TRBJ2-3; D is perhaps TRBD1 (6 bases). The germline V gene has CDR1 DFQATT and CDR2 SNEGSKA (reference sequence). The CDR3 has 14 amino acids. V shed 4 bases and J shed 1 base, with 12 bases lying between them. This CDR3 is CSAIAGAGTDTQYF. The CDR3 nucleotides read TGCAGTGCTATTGCAGGGGCAGGCACAGATACGCAGTATTTT.

This clonotype showed up just a few times. The chain recombines TRBV2 with TRBJ2-1; TRBD2 agrees at 8 bases. V lost 4 bases to trimming and J lost 1 base; unmatched junction nucleotides: 12. There are 18 residues in the CDR3. Germline V gives CDR1 SNHLY, CDR2 FYNNEI. CDR3 sequence reads: CASSAPAGGGYSYNEQFF. CDR3 bases: TGTGCCAGCAGTGCTCCGGCTGGCGGGGGGTATTCCTACAATGAGCAGTTCTTC. Full variable domain (remainder filled in from reference TRBV2 and TRBJ2-1): EPEVTQTPSHQVTQMGQEVILRCVPISNHLYFYWYRQILGQKVEFLVSFYNNEISEKSEIFDDQFSVERPDGSNFTLKIRSTKLEDSAMYFCASSAPAGGGYSYNEQFFGPGTRLTVL.

The chain joins TRBV7-2 to TRBJ2-7, with TRBD2 matching 8 bases. V was clipped by 5 bases and J by 9 bases; unmatched bases: 18. The CDR3 contains 16 residues. The germline V gene encodes CDR1 SGHTA and CDR2 FQGNSA. CDR3 amino acids: CASSPPPGLGSIGQYF. The CDR3 nucleotides read TGTGCCAGCAGCCCACCACCGGGACTAGGTAGTATTGGGCAGTACTTC. Full variable domain (outside the CDR3, taken from reference TRBV7-2 and TRBJ2-7): GAGVSQSPSNKVTEKGKDVELRCDPISGHTALYWYRQSLGQGLEFLIYFQGNSAPDKSGLPSDRFSAERTGGSVSTLTIQRTQQEDSAVYLCASSPPPGLGSIGQYFGPGTRLTVT.

This clonotype was detected a few times. The rearrangement uses TRBV7-9 and TRBJ1-2; no firm D call. CDR1 is SEHNR and CDR2 is FQNEAQ in the germline V gene (reference sequence). The CDR3 totals 14 residues. V lost 2 bases to trimming and J lost 8 bases, with 15 bases between them. The CDR3 loop reads CASSLNDRESGYTF. The CDR3 coding sequence is TGTGCCAGCAGCTTAAATGATCGGGAGTCGGGCTACACCTTC.

This clonotype was picked up one time. It may be a read error: a sequence one base away is much more abundant. The chain recombines TRBV7-2 with TRBJ2-7; 8 bases are a match to TRBD2. Per germline, CDR1 SGHTA and CDR2 FQGNSA. This CDR3 comprises 15 residues. The ends lost 5 bases at V and 10 bases at J; junction bases unmatched: 16. This CDR3 is CASSQNPSGYDVQYF. The CDR3, as DNA: TGTGCCAGCAGCCAAAACCCTAGCGGGTATGACGTTCAGTACTTC.

This clonotype was counted at least ten times. J is TRBJ2-5 and V is TRBV10-3; 9 nucleotides align to TRBD1. Per germline, CDR1 ENHRY and CDR2 SYGVKD. This CDR3 comprises 15 residues. With V trimmed by 4 bases and J by 2 bases, 5 bases remained unmatched. This CDR3 is CAISVPGQGQETQYF. In DNA, the CDR3 is TGTGCCATCAGTGTACCGGGACAGGGACAAGAGACCCAGTACTTC.

As for this clonotype: Germline and junction disagree at one end, which may indicate a read error. The chain joins TRBV7-2 to TRBJ2-3; D is uncertain. CDR1 is SGHTA, CDR2 FQGNSA, per germline. The CDR3 totals 13 residues. Here the CDR3 DNA reads TGTGCCAGCAGCTCCCCCTACACAGATACGCGGTATTTT. Translating it yields CASSSPYTDTRYF.

This clonotype was seen repeatedly, ten times or more. The genes are TRBV9 and TRBJ1-4; D unclear. Germline V gene lookup returns CDR1 SGDLS and CDR2 YYNGEE. The CDR3 spans 15 residues. The V and J ends lost 1 base and 0 bases respectively, with 7 bases between them. The CDR3, as DNA: TGTGCCAGCAGCGTACTTGGGGCAACTAATGAAAAACTGTTTTTT. Protein product: CASSVLGATNEKLFF.

A note on this clonotype: This may arise from a read error, as a much more abundant clone is one base away. The rearrangement uses TRBV15 and TRBJ2-1; D may be TRBD1 (6 bases). CDR3 size: 14 residues. Germline assignment: CDR1 LNHNV and CDR2 YYDKDF (reference sequence). The CDR3 DNA is TGTGCCGCCAGCAGAGGAACAGGGTATGGTGAGCAGTTCTTC. It codes for CAASRGTGYGEQFF.

This clonotype was counted many times. The J gene is TRBJ2-1, the V gene TRBV15; D is ambiguous. Trimming pared 0 bases from V and 7 bases from J, leaving 10 bases between. From germline, CDR1 is LNHNV and CDR2 YYDKDF (reference sequence). CDR3 length: 14 residues. CDR3 in DNA: TGTGCCACCAGCAGAGATCTCTCGAGTAATGAGCAGTTCTTC. This translates into CATSRDLSSNEQFF.

On this clonotype: Just one base apart from a much larger clone, this may be a read error. This chain links TRBV9 with TRBJ2-7; 7 nucleotides match TRBD1. The V gene's germline CDR1 is SGDLS and CDR2 YYNGEE. This CDR3 region has 13 residues. After removal of 5 bases from V and 7 bases from J, the junction contained 9 bases not matched to a gene. CDR3 DNA sequence: TGTGCCAGCAGTGATGCAGACAGGGCTGAGCAGTACTTC. It specifies CASSDADRAEQYF.

Turning to this clonotype: Germline is not matched at one junction end, which may reflect a read error. V and J are TRBV29-1 and TRBJ1-1; weak D call: TRBD1 (5 bases). The germline CDR1 and CDR2 sequences are SQVTM and ANQGSEA. The CDR3 contains 13 residues. CDR3 in DNA: TGCAGCGTTGGCCACGGGGGAGGGGCTGAAGCTTTTTTT. Translation: CSVGHGGGAEAFF.

The CDR3 coding sequence is TGTGCCAGCAGTGAAATACGGGGGCGCACAGATACGCAGTATTTT. This gives the protein CASSEIRGRTDTQYF. J is TRBJ2-3 and V is TRBV2; D may be TRBD1 or TRBD2 (6 bases each). CDR3 length equals 15 residues. The V end lost 2 bases, the J end lost 1 base, and 10 bases lay between the germline ends. Per the germline V gene, CDR1 is SNHLY and CDR2 is FYNNEI.

The CDR3 is CASSPQGRAYEQYF. As DNA, the CDR3 is TGTGCCAGCAGCCCCCAGGGCAGGGCCTACGAGCAGTACTTC. V and J are TRBV11-3 and TRBJ2-7, with D perhaps matching TRBD1 (5 bases). Per the germline V gene, CDR1 is SGHNT and CDR2 is YENEEA. Trimming took off 5 bases at V and 2 bases at J, with 13 bases between the two ends. The CDR3 covers 14 residues.

This chain uses TRBV2 with TRBJ1-5, with no clear D. The V and J ends lost 4 bases and 6 bases respectively, with 16 bases between them. This CDR3 contains 15 residues. From germline, CDR1 is SNHLY and CDR2 FYNNEI. The DNA of the CDR3 is TGTGCCAGCAGTGTAGGGATCTTTACGGGTCAGCCCCAGCATTTT. Amino acid sequence: CASSVGIFTGQPQHF.

The chain employs TRBV7-9 and TRBJ2-7; D not resolved. Germline assignment: CDR1 SEHNR and CDR2 FQNEAQ (reference sequence). This CDR3 has 14 amino acids. V was clipped by 4 bases and J by 3 bases, with 13 bases between them. The CDR3 DNA is TGTGCCAGCAGCTGGTCAGGCAATCTCTACGAGCAGTACTTC. Amino acid sequence: CASSWSGNLYEQYF.

This clonotype was detected many times. The genes are TRBV12-5 and TRBJ2-1; D is unclear. Trimming removed 2 bases at V and 7 bases at J, with 6 bases between. This CDR3 spans 12 amino acids. CDR1 is LGHNT and CDR2 is FRNRAP in the germline V gene. The CDR3 sequence is CASGLPGNEQFF. CDR3 DNA sequence: TGTGCTAGTGGTTTGCCTGGAAATGAGCAGTTCTTC.

The rearrangement joins TRBV2 to TRBJ2-1; D uncertain. V gave up 5 bases and J gave up 11 bases, with 10 bases separating them. CDR3 size: 11 residues. The germline CDR1 and CDR2 sequences are SNHLY and FYNNEI. The CDR3 coding sequence is TGTGCCAGCAGTCCTCATTATAAGCAGTTCTTC. This codes for CASSPHYKQFF.

The genes are TRBV5-1 and TRBJ2-3; 8 bases agree with TRBD2. The CDR3 extends over 14 amino acids. CDR1 and CDR2 (germline): SGHRS, YFSETQ. V gave up 7 bases and J gave up 6 bases; unmatched junction bases: 10. The CDR3 DNA reads TGCGCCAGCTTCCTCGGGGGGGCCTTTGATACGCAGTATTTT. This sequence encodes CASFLGGAFDTQYF.

There are many counts of this clonotype. This sequence joins TRBV29-1 and TRBJ2-1; TRBD2 matches 9 bases. Germline trimming cut 5 bases from V and 4 bases from J; bases unmatched to any gene: 6. The CDR3 is made up of 14 amino acids. Germline CDR1 reads SQVTM; CDR2 reads ANQGSEA. The DNA of the CDR3 is TGCAGCGTTCGTTCTAGCGGGATATACAATGAGCAGTTCTTC. Protein sequence: CSVRSSGIYNEQFF.

Many counts were recorded for this clonotype. This rearrangement joins TRBV20-1 to TRBJ1-6; D perhaps matches TRBD1 (5 bases). The CDR3 is 13 residues long. Germline CDR1 and CDR2: DFQATT and SNEGSKA (reference sequence). V lost 3 bases and J lost 14, with 17 bases in between. CDR3 DNA sequence: TGCAGTGCTAGCCCAGGGACGCGGAGATCCCTCCACTTT. Its translation is CSASPGTRRSLHF.

This clonotype appeared once. This chain uses TRBV5-1 with TRBJ2-7, with TRBD2 identical over 10 bases. V lost 5 bases to trimming and J lost 5 bases; unmatched junction nucleotides: 10. The CDR3 sequence is 15 residues long. From germline, CDR1 is SGHRS and CDR2 YFSETQ. The CDR3 region has the DNA TGCGCCAGCAGTTTTATAGCGGGGGGTGGCGACGAGCAGTACTTC. Protein sequence: CASSFIAGGGDEQYF.

The chain carries TRBV4-3 and TRBJ1-1; the D is unclear. Trimming removed 0 bases from V and 7 bases from J, with 9 bases in between. Germline assignment: CDR1 LGHNA and CDR2 YSLEER. The CDR3 has 13 residues. The CDR3 region has the DNA TGCGCCAGCAGCCAAGAGCGGCGTTATGAAGCTTTCTTT. This sequence encodes CASSQERRYEAFF.

This clonotype was counted ten times or more. This chain's CDR3 is CATSDLGLGSYNEQFF. In nucleotides, the CDR3 is TGTGCCACCAGTGATTTGGGGTTAGGCTCCTACAATGAGCAGTTCTTC. The genes are TRBV24-1 and TRBJ2-1; D not resolved. V lost 0 bases and J 0 bases, leaving 8 bases between the germline ends. The V gene's germline CDR1 is KGHDR and CDR2 SFDVKD. This CDR3 comprises 16 residues.

This clonotype was counted at least ten times. V gene TRBV6-5 combines with J gene TRBJ2-5; 12 nucleotides agree with TRBD2. The CDR3 spans 15 residues. Germline V gene data show CDR1 as MNHEY and CDR2 as SVGAGI. Unmatched junction bases numbered 5, after V lost 4 bases and J lost 5 bases. In DNA form, the CDR3 reads TGTGCCAGCAGTTCCGAACTAGCGGGAGGCGAGACCCAGTACTTC. This sequence encodes CASSSELAGGETQYF.

Many counts were recorded for this clonotype. The chain joins TRBV6-6 to TRBJ1-5, with 9 bases lining up with TRBD1. This CDR3 is built from 13 residues. The germline V gene has CDR1 MNHNY and CDR2 SVGAGI (reference sequence). Trimming removed 8 bases from V and 6 bases from J; junction bases left unmatched: 5. The CDR3 protein is CASRTGEVQPQHF. The CDR3 nucleotides are TGTGCCAGCCGGACAGGGGAAGTTCAGCCCCAGCATTTT.

The genes are TRBV20-1 and TRBJ2-7; the D is unclear. V gave up 0 bases and J gave up 3 bases, with 9 bases separating them. Looked up from germline, CDR1 is DFQATT and CDR2 is SNEGSKA (reference sequence). The CDR3 runs to 13 residues. Here the CDR3 reads CSARDRSNYEQYF. CDR3 in DNA: TGCAGTGCTAGAGATAGATCGAACTACGAGCAGTACTTC.

The genes are TRBV7-9 and TRBJ2-7; 8 bases are shared with TRBD2. CDR1 and CDR2 (germline): SEHNR, FQNEAQ (reference sequence). This CDR3 is built from 15 residues. The V and J ends lost 5 bases and 5 bases, in that order; junction bases with no gene match: 11. CDR3 in amino acids: CASSAGLSAGDEQYF. The CDR3 bases are TGTGCCAGCAGCGCAGGTCTTTCAGCGGGGGACGAGCAGTACTTC.

This clonotype has just a few counts. The genes are TRBV4-1 and TRBJ2-3; TRBD2 agrees at 10 bases. With V trimmed by 0 bases and J by 7 bases, 10 bases remained unmatched. Germline V gene sequence: CDR1 MGHRA, CDR2 YSYEKL. The CDR3 extends over 17 amino acids. CDR3: CASSQDREAGGRNTQYF. CDR3 DNA: TGCGCCAGCAGCCAAGACCGGGAAGCGGGAGGGCGGAATACGCAGTATTTT.

The chain links TRBV29-1 to TRBJ2-5; D might be TRBD1 (5 bases). Germline V CDR1 and CDR2: SQVTM, ANQGSEA. CDR3 size: 12 residues. Trimming took off 7 bases at V and 5 bases at J, with 14 bases between the two ends. CDR3 protein: CSGVKGWETQYF. CDR3 DNA sequence: TGCAGCGGTGTCAAGGGGTGGGAGACCCAGTACTTC.

This chain connects TRBV6-5 to TRBJ2-7, with 7 bases fitting TRBD1. The J call may be in error: the DNA end matches TRBJ2-5 better. The V gene's germline CDR1 is MNHEY and CDR2 SVGAGI. This CDR3 has 15 amino acids. CDR3 sequence (DNA): TGTGCCAGCAGTTATTTGGACAGGTTTTCGGAGACCCAGTACTTC. Translation: CASSYLDRFSETQYF.

This clonotype was recorded a few times. This rearrangement joins TRBV11-2 to TRBJ2-5; tentative D call: TRBD2 (5 bases). CDR3 length: 15 amino acids. Trimming pared 0 bases from V and 0 bases from J, leaving 8 bases between. CDR1 is SGHAT and CDR2 is FQNNGV in the germline V gene. The CDR3 DNA is TGTGCCAGCAGCTTAGAAAGCGGATACCAAGAGACCCAGTACTTC. Amino acids: CASSLESGYQETQYF.